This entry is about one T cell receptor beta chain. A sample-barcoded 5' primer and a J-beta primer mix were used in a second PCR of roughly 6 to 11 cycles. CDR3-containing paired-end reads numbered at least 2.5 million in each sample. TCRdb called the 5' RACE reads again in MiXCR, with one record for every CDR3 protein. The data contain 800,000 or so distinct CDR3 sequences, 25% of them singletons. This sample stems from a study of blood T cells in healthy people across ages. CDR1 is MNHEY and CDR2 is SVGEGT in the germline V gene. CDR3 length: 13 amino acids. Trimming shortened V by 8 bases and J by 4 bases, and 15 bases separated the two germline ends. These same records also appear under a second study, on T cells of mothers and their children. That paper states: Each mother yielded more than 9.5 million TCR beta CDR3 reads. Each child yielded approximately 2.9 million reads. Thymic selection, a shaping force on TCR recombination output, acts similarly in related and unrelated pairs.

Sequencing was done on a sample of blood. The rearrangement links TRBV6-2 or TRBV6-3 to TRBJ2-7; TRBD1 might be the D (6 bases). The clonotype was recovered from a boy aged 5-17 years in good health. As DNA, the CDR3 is TGTGCCAGCGGGCCGGGACACCTTTACGAGCAGTACTTC. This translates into CASGPGHLYEQYF.